This is a list of T cell receptor beta chains from one sample in a study of cytomegalovirus exposure and HLA in healthy donors. Only in-frame clones appear in the TCRdb table, and some are missing; sequencing was by immunoSEQ multiplex PCR. The sample has about 150,000 clones; around 80% are singletons. Sample: PBMCs. All receptors derive from a man aged 30 to 39 in good health and CMV-seronegative. Both conserved end residues are part of each CDR3.

J gene	V gene	CDR3 length	CDR3 protein
TRBJ2-4	TRBV4-2	16	CASSPVSGEEMNIQYF
TRBJ2-4	TRBV10-1	13	CASSDSGVDIQYF
TRBJ1-4	TRBV28	14	CASSGDSSNEKLFF
TRBJ2-3	TRBV28	15	CASTLAGWSTDTQYF
TRBJ1-5	TRBV7-9	19	CASSTAKGQGDDSNQPQHF
TRBJ2-3	TRBV19	14	CASSITGITDTQYF
TRBJ2-7	TRBV7-9	15	CASSFVQGWSYEQYF
TRBJ2-7	TRBV7-9	14	CASSPGQGGYEQYF
TRBJ2-5	TRBV5-1	15	CASSPGRRGGLLGNF
TRBJ1-1	TRBV11-3	14	CASSLNFGNTEAFF
TRBJ2-3	TRBV5-4	17	CASSLEGLALATDTQYF
TRBJ2-7	TRBV20-1	11	CSALDSLEQYF
TRBJ1-2	TRBV5-6	14	CASSSTRAGYGYTF
TRBJ1-5	TRBV6-6	12	CASSYEVANQHF
TRBJ1-5	TRBV10-3	14	CAISDGTGVQPQHF
TRBJ1-5	TRBV28	16	CASRTGQGRADQPQHF
TRBJ2-1	TRBV9	15	CASSARLASYNEQFF
TRBJ1-1	TRBV29-1	12	CSVDSGSTEAFF
TRBJ1-1	TRBV7-9	18	CASRPGTGVDPLSTEAFF
TRBJ2-7	TRBV5-1	13	CASARWSSYEQYF
TRBJ2-1	TRBV7-2	13	CASSQPRGYEQFF
TRBJ2-6	TRBV5-1	16	CASSLGTVSGANVLTF
.	TRBV28	14	CASTPGGASYEQYF
TRBJ2-1	TRBV29-1	14	CSVVRVSSYNEQFF
TRBJ2-2	TRBV29-1	17	CSVDVGTSGRAFGELFF
TRBJ2-3	TRBV7-9	14	CASSLGTSTDTQYF
TRBJ1-2	TRBV6-5	15	CASSYSPTGNYGYTF
TRBJ2-7	TRBV7-2	13	CASSLGQVYEQYF
TRBJ1-3	TRBV27	14	CASRPSWAGNTIYF
TRBJ1-5	TRBV15	15	CATSRDRPGNQPQHF
TRBJ2-7	TRBV5-4	15	CASSPSTGGVHEQYF
TRBJ2-3	TRBV7-9	15	CASSLRLAGGYTQYF
TRBJ2-1	TRBV7-9	16	CASSLLGGLGNNEQFF
TRBJ2-3	TRBV18	15	CASSLQAISTDTQYF
TRBJ2-3	TRBV27	15	CASSKPGQGTDTQYF
TRBJ1-2	TRBV7-2	14	CASSLEGRGRGYTF
TRBJ2-2	TRBV30	15	CAWSNRDRETGELFF
.	TRBV7-9	16	CASSQKQGAVYYEQYF
TRBJ2-2	TRBV2	15	CASKLSAGVTGELFF
TRBJ2-1	TRBV5-4	15	CASSSGLAGGNEQFF
TRBJ2-5	TRBV2	14	CASSEGTGKETQYF
TRBJ2-5	TRBV6-1	13	CASSEGVAETQYF
TRBJ1-5	TRBV28	16	CASSLDRSYSNQPQHF
TRBJ1-2	TRBV19	15	CASRSDFRVNYGYTF
TRBJ1-1	TRBV28	13	CASGTLGGTEAFF
TRBJ1-2	TRBV13	14	CASSQGGTAYGYTF